The T cell receptor (beta chain) described here comes from a study of blood T cell repertoires in COVID-19. V was pared by 5 bases and J by 0 bases, with 15 bases of the junction left unmatched. Germline CDR1 SGHRS, CDR2 YFSETQ. The CDR3 is 19 amino acids. Method: immunoSEQ multiplex PCR; TCRdb's copy keeps in-frame clones and lacks some. The table has 190,000 or so clones, around 84% seen once; the top ten hold 15% to 20%. The receptor's source is a man aged 40-49 years who had recovered from COVID-19. The chain has TRBV5-1 and TRBJ2-1, with 9 bases matching TRBD2. Material: PBMCs or T cells enriched from blood (not recorded which). The CDR3: CASSDLRTSALSSYNEQFF. Here the CDR3 DNA reads TGCGCCAGCAGTGATCTACGGACTAGCGCACTTAGCTCCTACAATGAGCAGTTCTTC.